This paragraph covers one T cell receptor (beta chain) sequence. The antigen remains unidentified. This record comes from a study of cytomegalovirus exposure and HLA in healthy donors. CDR1 is MGHRA and CDR2 is YSYEKL in the germline V gene. V was pared by 3 bases and J by 3 bases, with 14 bases between. CDR3 size: 15 residues. General study findings and limits: Certain sequence variants were highly shared and formed a cluster, and this cluster was likely a sequencing artifact. According to an earlier analysis, most TCR beta V segments yielded productive rearrangements about 87% or about 30% of the time. Later analysis showed most CMV-associated TCR beta chains appearing HLA-restricted.

The study ran its PCR with 60 Vbeta and 13 Jbeta primers. Some clones are missing from TCRdb's copy, which holds only in-frame ones; the method was immunoSEQ multiplex PCR. Of more than 150,000 clones in the sample, over 75% are singletons; the top ten hold approximately 2%. This sequence joins TRBV4-1 and TRBJ1-1; TRBD1 might be the D (6 bases). This TCR was sampled from a woman aged 30 to 39 in good health and CMV-seronegative. The sequencing sample was made of PBMCs. The CDR3 coding sequence is TGCGCCAGCAGCCAGATACAGGGTGGGGACACTGAAGCTTTCTTT. Its translation is CASSQIQGGDTEAFF.